This T cell receptor beta chain came from a study of monozygotic twins with inflammatory bowel disease. On this clonotype: Its antigen is still unknown.

Whole blood without T cell sorting served as the source of isolated total RNA. The authors ran two nested PCRs of about 15 and 9 cycles on TCRalpha and TCRbeta cDNA. Each CDR3 protein gets one entry in TCRdb, which reprocessed the 5' RACE reads and gives no DNA. This sample's clone table lists about 440,000 distinct CDR3 sequences. Regarding the study as a whole: Distinguishing T cell subtypes was not possible. IBD patients, compared with healthy twins, shared fewer clonotypes with others (especially with disease activity).

Germline CDR1 and CDR2: SEHNR and FQNEAQ (reference sequence). This CDR3 has 16 amino acids. The chain links TRBV7-9 to TRBJ2-1; the TCRdb call, TRBD1, lacks DNA for checking. The sequence came from a human donor with ulcerative colitis or Crohn's disease, or a healthy co-twin of an affected twin (not recorded which). What was sequenced was blood. CDR3 sequence reads: CASSQTSGSLYNEQFF.